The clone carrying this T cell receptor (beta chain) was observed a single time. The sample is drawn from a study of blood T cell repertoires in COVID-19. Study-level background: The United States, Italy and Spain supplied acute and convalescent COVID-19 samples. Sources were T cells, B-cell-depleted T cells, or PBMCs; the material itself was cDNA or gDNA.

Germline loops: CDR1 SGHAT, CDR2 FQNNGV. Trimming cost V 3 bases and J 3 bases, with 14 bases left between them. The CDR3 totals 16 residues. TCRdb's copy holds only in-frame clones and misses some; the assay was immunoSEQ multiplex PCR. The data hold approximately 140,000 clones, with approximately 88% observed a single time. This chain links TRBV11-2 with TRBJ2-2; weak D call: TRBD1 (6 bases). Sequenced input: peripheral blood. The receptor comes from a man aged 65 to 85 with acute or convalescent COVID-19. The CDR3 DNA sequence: TGTGCCAGCAGCTTCGCCCTGGGGGCGGACACCGGGGAGCTGTTTTTT. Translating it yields CASSFALGADTGELFF.